A single count supports the clone carrying this T cell receptor beta chain. Its antigen is not identified. This sample stems from a study of OX40 agonist ivuxolimab in advanced cancers. Looking at the study overall: An anti-OX40 (CD134) antibody with agonistic activity, ivuxolimab, was administered to patients. Partial response was recorded in three patients: one hepatocellular carcinoma and two cutaneous melanoma cases. Dose-escalation subjects each had hepatocellular carcinoma, melanoma, renal cell or head and neck cancer.

Findings and caveats of the study: Within 6 weeks, CD4+ and CD8+ blood T cells expanded clonally at 0.1 to 3.0 mg/kg.

Germline CDR1 SEHNR, CDR2 FQNEAQ (reference sequence). CDR3 length: 13 amino acids. V was trimmed by 6 bases and J by 5 bases, leaving 10 bases between them. The method was immunoSEQ multiplex PCR; TCRdb's version includes in-frame clones alone and lacks a portion of them. The repertoire has tens of thousands of clones, about 80% of them found once; the top ten carry roughly 2.5%. The sequenced sample was CD4+ or CD8+ T cells sorted from blood, obtained in a trial of the OX40 agonist ivuxolimab. The TCR sequence derives from an adult with an advanced solid tumor such as melanoma, head and neck, liver or kidney cancer. The chain couples TRBV7-9 to TRBJ2-2; D is unclear. The CDR3 DNA follows: TGTGCCAGCAGACCCTTCGGGACCGGGGAGCTGTTTTTT. It codes for CASRPFGTGELFF.